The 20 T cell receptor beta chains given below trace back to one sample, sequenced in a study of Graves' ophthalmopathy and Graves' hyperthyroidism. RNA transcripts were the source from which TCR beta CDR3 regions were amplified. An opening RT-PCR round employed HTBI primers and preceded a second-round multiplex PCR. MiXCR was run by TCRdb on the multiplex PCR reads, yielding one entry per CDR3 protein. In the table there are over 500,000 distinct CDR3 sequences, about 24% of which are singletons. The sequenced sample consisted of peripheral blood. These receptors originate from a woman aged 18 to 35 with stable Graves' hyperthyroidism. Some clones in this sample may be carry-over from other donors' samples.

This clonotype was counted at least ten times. The DNA of the CDR3 is TGTGCCAGTAGTATCGGCAGGGCCATTTCTTCCGACATTCAGTACTTC. This translates into CASSIGRAISSDIQYF. The J gene is TRBJ2-4, the V gene TRBV19, with TRBD1 as a possible D gene (5 bases). Germline values: CDR1 LNHDA, CDR2 SQIVND (reference sequence). V was cut by 3 bases and J by 8 bases, with 20 bases left in between. The CDR3 is 16 residues long.

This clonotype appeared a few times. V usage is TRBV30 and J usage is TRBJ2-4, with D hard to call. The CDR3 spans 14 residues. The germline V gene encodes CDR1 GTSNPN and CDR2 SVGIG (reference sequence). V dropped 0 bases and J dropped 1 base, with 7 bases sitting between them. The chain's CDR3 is CAWSVWLAKNIQYF. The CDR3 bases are TGTGCCTGGAGTGTTTGGCTGGCCAAAAACATTCAGTACTTC.

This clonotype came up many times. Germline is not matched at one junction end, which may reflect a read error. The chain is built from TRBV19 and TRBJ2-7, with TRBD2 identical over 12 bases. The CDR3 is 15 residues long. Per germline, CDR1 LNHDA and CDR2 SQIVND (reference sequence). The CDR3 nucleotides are TGTGCCAGTAGACTAGCGGGAGGAGGCTCCTACGGGCAGTACTTC. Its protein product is CASRLAGGGSYGQYF.

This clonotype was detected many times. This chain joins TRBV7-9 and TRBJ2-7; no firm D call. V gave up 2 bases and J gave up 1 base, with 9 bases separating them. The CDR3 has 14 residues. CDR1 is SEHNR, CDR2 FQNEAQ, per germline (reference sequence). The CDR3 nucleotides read TGTGCCAGCAGCTTAAGTCTGGAATCCTACGAGCAGTACTTC. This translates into CASSLSLESYEQYF.

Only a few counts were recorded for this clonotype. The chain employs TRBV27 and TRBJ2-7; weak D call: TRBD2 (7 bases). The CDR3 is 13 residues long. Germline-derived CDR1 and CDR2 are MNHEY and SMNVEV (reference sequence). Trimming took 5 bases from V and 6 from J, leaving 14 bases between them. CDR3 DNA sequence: TGTGCCAGCAGTCCGGGGGGCGGTACCGAGCAGTACTTC. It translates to CASSPGGGTEQYF.

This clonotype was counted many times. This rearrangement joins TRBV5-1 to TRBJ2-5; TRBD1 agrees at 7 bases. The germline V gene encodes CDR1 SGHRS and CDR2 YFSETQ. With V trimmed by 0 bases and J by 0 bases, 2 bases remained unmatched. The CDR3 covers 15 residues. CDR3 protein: CASSLGDRYQETQYF. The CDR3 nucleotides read TGCGCCAGCAGCTTGGGGGACAGATACCAAGAGACCCAGTACTTC.

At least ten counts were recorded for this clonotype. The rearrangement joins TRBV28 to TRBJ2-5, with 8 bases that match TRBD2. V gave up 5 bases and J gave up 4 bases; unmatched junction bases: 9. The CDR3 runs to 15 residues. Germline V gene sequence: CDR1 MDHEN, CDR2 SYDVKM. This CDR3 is CASSPGGAGRETQYF. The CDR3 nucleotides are TGTGCCAGCAGTCCCGGGGGGGCTGGAAGAGAGACCCAGTACTTC.

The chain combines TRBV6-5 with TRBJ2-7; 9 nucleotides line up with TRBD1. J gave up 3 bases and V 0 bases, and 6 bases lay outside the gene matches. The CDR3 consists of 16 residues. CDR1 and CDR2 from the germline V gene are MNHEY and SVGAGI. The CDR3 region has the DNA TGTGCCAGCAGTTACTCCGGGACAGGGTCAGTCTACGAGCAGTACTTC. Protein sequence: CASSYSGTGSVYEQYF.

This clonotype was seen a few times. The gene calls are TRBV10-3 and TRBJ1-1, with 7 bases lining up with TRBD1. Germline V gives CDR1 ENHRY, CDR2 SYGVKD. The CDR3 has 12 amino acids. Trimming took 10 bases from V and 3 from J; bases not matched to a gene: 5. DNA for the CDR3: TGTGCCACCCAGGGGGGGGACACTGAAGCTTTCTTT. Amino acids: CATQGGDTEAFF.

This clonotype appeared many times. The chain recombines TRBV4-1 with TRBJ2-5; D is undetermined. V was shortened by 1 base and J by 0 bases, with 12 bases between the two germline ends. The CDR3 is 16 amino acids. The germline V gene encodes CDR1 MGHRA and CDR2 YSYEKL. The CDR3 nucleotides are TGCGCCAGCAGCCAAGGAAACAGCGTCTACCAAGAGACCCAGTACTTC. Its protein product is CASSQGNSVYQETQYF.

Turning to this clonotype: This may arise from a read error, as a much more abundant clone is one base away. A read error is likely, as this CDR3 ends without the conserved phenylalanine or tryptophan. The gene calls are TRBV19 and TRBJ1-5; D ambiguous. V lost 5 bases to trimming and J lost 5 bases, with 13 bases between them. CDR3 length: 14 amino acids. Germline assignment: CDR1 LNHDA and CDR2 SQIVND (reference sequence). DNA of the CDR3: TGTGCCAGTAGTGACATTCGGGTTCATCAGCCCCAGCATGTT. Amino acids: CASSDIRVHQPQHV.

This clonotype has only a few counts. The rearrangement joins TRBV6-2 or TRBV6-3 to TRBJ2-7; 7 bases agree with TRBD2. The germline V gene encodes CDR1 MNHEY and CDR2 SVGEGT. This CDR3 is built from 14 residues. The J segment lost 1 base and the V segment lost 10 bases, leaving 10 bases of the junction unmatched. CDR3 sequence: CATAPGGPSYEQYF. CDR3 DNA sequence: TGTGCCACCGCCCCGGGAGGACCATCCTACGAGCAGTACTTC.

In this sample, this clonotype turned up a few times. The CDR3 loop is CASSGTGFSNQPQHF. CDR3 nucleotides: TGTGCCAGCAGTGGAACAGGGTTTAGCAATCAGCCCCAGCATTTT. The V gene is TRBV6-1, the J gene TRBJ1-5; tentatively, D is TRBD1 (6 bases). This CDR3 spans 15 amino acids. Trimming pared 4 bases from V and 0 bases from J, leaving 10 bases between. Germline CDR1 and CDR2: MNHNS and SASEGT.

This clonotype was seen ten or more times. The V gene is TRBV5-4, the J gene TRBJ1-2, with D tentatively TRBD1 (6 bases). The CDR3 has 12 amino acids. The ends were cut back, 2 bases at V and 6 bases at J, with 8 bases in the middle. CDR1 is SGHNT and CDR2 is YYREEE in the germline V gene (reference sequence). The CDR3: CASSFAGDGYTF. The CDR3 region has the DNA TGTGCCAGCAGCTTTGCAGGGGATGGCTACACCTTC.

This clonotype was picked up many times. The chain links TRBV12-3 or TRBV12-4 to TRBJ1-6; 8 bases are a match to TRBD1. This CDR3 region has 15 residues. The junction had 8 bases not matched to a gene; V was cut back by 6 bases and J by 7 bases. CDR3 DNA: TGTGCCAGCAGCCGAAGAACAGGGGGGAATTCACCCCTCCACTTT. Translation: CASSRRTGGNSPLHF.

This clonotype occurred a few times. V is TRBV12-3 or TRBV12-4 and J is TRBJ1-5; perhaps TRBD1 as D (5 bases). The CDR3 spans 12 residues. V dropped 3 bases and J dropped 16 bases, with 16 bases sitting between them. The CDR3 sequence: CASSFGYRLTHF. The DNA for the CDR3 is TGTGCCAGCAGTTTCGGGTACAGGTTAACCCATTTT.

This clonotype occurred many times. The DNA of the CDR3 is TGCGCCAGCAGCTTGGACCGCTACATGAACACTGAAGCTTTCTTT. Its protein product is CASSLDRYMNTEAFF. V and J are TRBV5-1 and TRBJ1-1; D unclear. V shed 0 bases and J shed 0 bases, with 9 bases lying between them. The CDR3 has 15 amino acids. CDR1 is SGHRS and CDR2 is YFSETQ in the germline V gene. The full variable domain, rest sourced from reference TRBV5-1 and TRBJ1-1, is KAGVTQTPRYLIKTRGQQVTLSCSPISGHRSVSWYQQTPGQGLQFLFEYFSETQRNKGNFPGRFSGRQFSNSRSEMNVSTLELGDSALYLCASSLDRYMNTEAFFGQGTRLTVV.

CDR3 in amino acids: CASSFFSVRNYEQYF. For the CDR3, the DNA is TGTGCCAGCAGTTTCTTCAGCGTGAGGAACTACGAGCAGTACTTC. The chain uses TRBV28 and TRBJ2-7; no clear D. V lost 3 bases to trimming and J lost 3 bases, with 15 bases between them. CDR1 MDHEN and CDR2 SYDVKM come from the germline V gene. This CDR3 is 15 amino acids long.

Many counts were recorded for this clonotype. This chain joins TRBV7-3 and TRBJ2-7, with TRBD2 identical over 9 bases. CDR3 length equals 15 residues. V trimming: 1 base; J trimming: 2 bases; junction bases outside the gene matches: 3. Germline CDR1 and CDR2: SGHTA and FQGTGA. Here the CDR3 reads CASSLKGGGAYEQYF. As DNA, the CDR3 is TGTGCCAGCAGCTTAAAGGGCGGGGGGGCCTACGAGCAGTACTTC. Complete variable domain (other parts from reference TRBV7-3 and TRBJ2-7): GAGVSQTPSNKVTEKGKYVELRCDPISGHTALYWYRQSLGQGPEFLIYFQGTGAADDSGLPNDRFFAVRPEGSVSTLKIQRTERGDSAVYLCASSLKGGGAYEQYFGPGTRLTVT.

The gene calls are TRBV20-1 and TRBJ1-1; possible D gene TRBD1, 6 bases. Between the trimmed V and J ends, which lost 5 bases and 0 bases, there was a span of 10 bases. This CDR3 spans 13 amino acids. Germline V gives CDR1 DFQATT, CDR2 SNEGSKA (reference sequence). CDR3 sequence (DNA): TGCAGTGCTCGGAGGACAGTGAACACTGAAGCTTTCTTT. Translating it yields CSARRTVNTEAFF.